Listed below are T cell receptor beta chains from one sample, sequenced in a study of T cell responses to AZD1222 COVID-19 vaccine. Sequencing used immunoSEQ multiplex PCR; TCRdb keeps in-frame clones, though not all of them. This table has roughly 110,000 clones, roughly nine tenths appearing once. Specimen: peripheral blood, collected on day 0 of AZD1222 vaccination. The receptors stem from an adult in good health. CDR3s include the opening cysteine and the closing phenylalanine or tryptophan. D genes are given only for firm matches. Clone sizes are given selectively: once, few, many, or a class where the clone is expanded.

v_call: TRBV20-1
clone_size: NA
d_call: NA
j_call: TRBJ1-5
cdr3_aa: CSVGVNQPQHF
cdr3_nt: TGCAGTGTGGGGGTCAATCAGCCCCAGCATTTT

v_call: TRBV11-2
clone_size: NA
d_call: TRBD1
j_call: TRBJ2-7
cdr3_aa: CASSLIRDRGEYEQYF
cdr3_nt: TGTGCCAGCAGCTTAATCCGGGACAGGGGGGAGTACGAGCAGTACTTC

v_call: TRBV6-2/TRBV6-3
clone_size: NA
d_call: NA
j_call: TRBJ2-1
cdr3_aa: CASSPRGSVSPTQFF
cdr3_nt: TGTGCCAGCAGTCCCCGGGGTAGTGTCTCTCCTACGCAGTTCTTC

v_call: TRBV28
clone_size: NA
d_call: NA
j_call: TRBJ1-3
cdr3_aa: CASRVRVAGGNTIYF
cdr3_nt: TGTGCCAGCAGGGTCCGGGTGGCCGGGGGAAACACCATATATTTT

v_call: TRBV6-5
clone_size: NA
d_call: NA
j_call: TRBJ1-1
cdr3_aa: CASSSRMNTEAFF
cdr3_nt: TGTGCCAGCAGTTCCAGGATGAACACTGAAGCTTTCTTT

v_call: TRBV6-2/TRBV6-3
clone_size: NA
d_call: TRBD2
j_call: TRBJ2-1
cdr3_aa: CASSYSRGGAFVYNEQFF
cdr3_nt: TGTGCCAGCAGTTACTCGCGCGGGGGGGCGTTCGTCTACAATGAGCAGTTCTTC

v_call: TRBV3-1/TRBV3-2
clone_size: NA
d_call: NA
j_call: TRBJ1-6
cdr3_aa: CASSQGGVGSPLHF
cdr3_nt: TGTGCCAGCAGCCAAGGGGGGGTAGGGTCACCCCTCCACTTT

v_call: TRBV2
clone_size: NA
d_call: NA
j_call: TRBJ2-7
cdr3_aa: CASSEQGSGYEQYF
cdr3_nt: TGTGCCAGCAGTGAACAGGGATCCGGCTACGAGCAGTACTTC

v_call: TRBV4-1
clone_size: NA
d_call: NA
j_call: TRBJ1-2
cdr3_aa: CASSQDQTDNYGYTF
cdr3_nt: TGCGCCAGCAGCCAAGACCAGACAGACAACTATGGCTACACCTTC

v_call: TRBV6-5
clone_size: NA
d_call: TRBD1
j_call: TRBJ2-5
cdr3_aa: CASNPPGQGWETQYF
cdr3_nt: TGTGCCAGCAATCCGCCGGGACAGGGGTGGGAGACCCAGTACTTC

v_call: TRBV3-1/TRBV3-2
clone_size: NA
d_call: NA
j_call: TRBJ2-7
cdr3_aa: CASSQDSQGAEQYF
cdr3_nt: TGTGCCAGCAGCCAAGATTCCCAGGGTGCCGAGCAGTACTTC

v_call: TRBV12-3/TRBV12-4
clone_size: NA
d_call: NA
j_call: TRBJ1-2
cdr3_aa: CASQGGDGYTF
cdr3_nt: TGTGCCAGTCAAGGGGGGGATGGCTACACCTTC

v_call: TRBV6-5
clone_size: NA
d_call: NA
j_call: TRBJ1-5
cdr3_aa: CASSYYSGSNQPQHF
cdr3_nt: TGTGCCAGCAGTTACTATTCGGGTAGCAATCAGCCCCAGCATTTT

v_call: TRBV12-3/TRBV12-4
clone_size: NA
d_call: NA
j_call: TRBJ1-2
cdr3_aa: CASSRPRYGYTF
cdr3_nt: TGTGCCAGTTCAAGGCCCCGCTATGGCTACACCTTC

v_call: TRBV3-1/TRBV3-2
clone_size: NA
d_call: NA
j_call: TRBJ2-7
cdr3_aa: CASSQGSYEQYF
cdr3_nt: TGTGCCAGCAGCCAAGGCTCCTACGAGCAGTACTTC

v_call: TRBV7-9
clone_size: NA
d_call: TRBD1
j_call: TRBJ2-7
cdr3_aa: CASSLPDRGLYYEQYF
cdr3_nt: TGTGCCAGCAGCTTACCGGACAGGGGGCTCTATTACGAGCAGTACTTC

v_call: TRBV7-2
clone_size: few
d_call: NA
j_call: TRBJ2-2
cdr3_aa: CASSLVGGANTGELFF
cdr3_nt: TGTGCCAGCAGCTTAGTGGGCGGGGCGAACACCGGGGAGCTGTTTTTT

v_call: TRBV6-6
clone_size: NA
d_call: TRBD1
j_call: TRBJ2-2
cdr3_aa: CASSDRDRGTGELFF
cdr3_nt: TGTGCCAGCAGTGACCGGGACAGGGGTACCGGGGAGCTGTTTTTT

v_call: TRBV11-2
clone_size: once
d_call: TRBD1
j_call: TRBJ1-6
cdr3_aa: CASSLEGTGALFSYNSPLHF
cdr3_nt: TGTGCCAGCAGCTTAGAAGGGACAGGTGCTTTATTTTCCTATAATTCACCCCTCCACTTT

v_call: TRBV5-1
clone_size: NA
d_call: NA
j_call: TRBJ2-7
cdr3_aa: CASSLGGLTAYEQYF
cdr3_nt: TGCGCCAGCAGCTTGGGTGGACTAACAGCCTACGAGCAGTACTTC

v_call: TRBV9
clone_size: once
d_call: NA
j_call: TRBJ2-2
cdr3_aa: CASSISWGNTGELFF
cdr3_nt: TGTGCCAGCAGCATCAGTTGGGGGAACACCGGGGAGCTGTTTTTT

v_call: TRBV7-3
clone_size: NA
d_call: NA
j_call: TRBJ2-2
cdr3_aa: CASSVTGVTGELFF
cdr3_nt: TGTGCCAGCAGCGTGACAGGAGTCACCGGGGAGCTGTTTTTT

v_call: TRBV24-1
clone_size: once
d_call: NA
j_call: TRBJ2-1
cdr3_aa: CATRGGLGNEQFF
cdr3_nt: TGTGCCACCAGGGGGGGACTGGGCAATGAGCAGTTCTTC

v_call: TRBV29-1
clone_size: NA
d_call: NA
j_call: TRBJ2-2
cdr3_aa: CSVEDWSTSNTGELFF
cdr3_nt: TGCAGCGTTGAAGATTGGAGCACGTCGAACACCGGGGAGCTGTTTTTT

v_call: TRBV28
clone_size: once
d_call: NA
j_call: TRBJ1-2
cdr3_aa: CASSFGKFYGYTF
cdr3_nt: TGTGCCAGCAGTTTCGGAAAATTCTATGGCTACACCTTC

v_call: TRBV4-3
clone_size: NA
d_call: TRBD2
j_call: TRBJ2-1
cdr3_aa: CASSQGGGEQFF
cdr3_nt: TGCGCCAGCAGCCAAGGGGGGGGTGAGCAGTTCTTC

v_call: TRBV5-1
clone_size: NA
d_call: TRBD1
j_call: TRBJ2-3
cdr3_aa: CASSPTAGTGSTDTQYF
cdr3_nt: TGCGCCAGCAGCCCGACCGCGGGGACAGGGAGCACAGATACGCAGTATTTT

v_call: TRBV5-6
clone_size: once
d_call: NA
j_call: TRBJ1-3
cdr3_aa: CASSLRVSGNTIYF
cdr3_nt: TGTGCCAGCAGCTTAAGGGTTTCTGGAAACACCATATATTTT

v_call: TRBV24-1
clone_size: NA
d_call: NA
j_call: TRBJ1-2
cdr3_aa: CATSDPTAPNYGYTF
cdr3_nt: TGTGCCACCAGTGACCCGACTGCCCCTAACTATGGCTACACCTTC

v_call: TRBV19
clone_size: NA
d_call: NA
j_call: TRBJ1-1
cdr3_aa: CASSIRGGNTEAFF
cdr3_nt: TGTGCCAGTAGTATAAGGGGGGGGAACACTGAAGCTTTCTTT

v_call: TRBV6-5
clone_size: NA
d_call: TRBD2
j_call: TRBJ2-7
cdr3_aa: CASSSLAGGPPYEQYF
cdr3_nt: TGTGCCAGCAGTTCGCTCGCGGGGGGGCCACCCTACGAGCAGTACTTC

v_call: TRBV5-1
clone_size: NA
d_call: NA
j_call: TRBJ2-3
cdr3_aa: CASSLEGSGADTQYF
cdr3_nt: TGCGCCAGCAGCTTGGAAGGGTCCGGGGCAGATACGCAGTATTTT

v_call: TRBV6-1
clone_size: NA
d_call: NA
j_call: TRBJ2-5
cdr3_aa: CASSELAETQYF
cdr3_nt: TGTGCCAGCAGTGAACTAGCAGAGACCCAGTACTTC

v_call: TRBV15
clone_size: NA
d_call: NA
j_call: TRBJ2-1
cdr3_aa: CATSRQGEQFF
cdr3_nt: TGTGCCACCAGCAGACAGGGTGAGCAGTTCTTC

v_call: TRBV7-9
clone_size: NA
d_call: NA
j_call: TRBJ1-2
cdr3_aa: CASSLLGANNYGYTF
cdr3_nt: TGTGCCAGCAGCTTACTAGGGGCGAATAACTATGGCTACACCTTC

v_call: TRBV6-5
clone_size: NA
d_call: NA
j_call: TRBJ1-1
cdr3_aa: CASSLRAGWTEAFF
cdr3_nt: TGTGCCAGCAGTTTAAGGGCAGGGTGGACTGAAGCTTTCTTT

v_call: TRBV14
clone_size: NA
d_call: NA
j_call: TRBJ2-1
cdr3_aa: CASSQAGFGQFF
cdr3_nt: TGTGCCAGCAGCCAGGCAGGGTTCGGGCAGTTCTTC

v_call: TRBV28
clone_size: NA
d_call: NA
j_call: TRBJ1-1
cdr3_aa: CASTIYRAKNTEAFF
cdr3_nt: TGTGCCAGCACCATTTACAGGGCTAAGAACACTGAAGCTTTCTTT

v_call: TRBV28
clone_size: NA
d_call: TRBD1
j_call: TRBJ2-1
cdr3_aa: CASRVGDREYNEQFF
cdr3_nt: TGTGCCAGCAGGGTCGGGGACAGGGAATACAATGAGCAGTTCTTC

v_call: TRBV2
clone_size: NA
d_call: TRBD1
j_call: TRBJ1-1
cdr3_aa: CASRDGTGSNEAFF
cdr3_nt: TGTGCCAGCAGGGACGGGACAGGGTCCAATGAAGCTTTCTTT

v_call: TRBV20-1
clone_size: once
d_call: TRBD2
j_call: TRBJ2-7
cdr3_aa: CSASLLAVYEQYF
cdr3_nt: TGCAGTGCTAGTCTACTAGCGGTCTACGAGCAGTACTTC

v_call: TRBV9
clone_size: NA
d_call: NA
j_call: TRBJ2-3
cdr3_aa: CASSVEGGSTDTQYF
cdr3_nt: TGTGCCAGCAGCGTAGAAGGCGGGTCCACAGATACGCAGTATTTT

v_call: TRBV6-2/TRBV6-3
clone_size: few
d_call: NA
j_call: TRBJ1-5
cdr3_aa: CASSPPKESQPQHF
cdr3_nt: TGTGCCAGCAGCCCCCCCAAAGAAAGTCAGCCCCAGCATTTT

v_call: TRBV15
clone_size: NA
d_call: TRBD2
j_call: TRBJ2-1
cdr3_aa: CATTPLAGGYNEQFF
cdr3_nt: TGTGCCACCACCCCATTGGCGGGGGGATACAATGAGCAGTTCTTC

v_call: TRBV27
clone_size: NA
d_call: NA
j_call: TRBJ2-2
cdr3_aa: CASSLIAGDGELFF
cdr3_nt: TGTGCCAGCAGTTTAATAGCCGGGGACGGGGAGCTGTTTTTT